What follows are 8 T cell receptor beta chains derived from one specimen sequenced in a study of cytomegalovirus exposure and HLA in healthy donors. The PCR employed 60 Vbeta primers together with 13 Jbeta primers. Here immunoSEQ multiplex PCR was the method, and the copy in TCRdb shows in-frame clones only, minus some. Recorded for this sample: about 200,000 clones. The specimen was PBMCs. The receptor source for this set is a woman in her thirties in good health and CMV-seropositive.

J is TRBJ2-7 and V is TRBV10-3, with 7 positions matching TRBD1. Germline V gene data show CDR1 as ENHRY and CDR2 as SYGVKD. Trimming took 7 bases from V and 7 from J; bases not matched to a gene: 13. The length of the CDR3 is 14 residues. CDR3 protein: CAINIGTEDWEQYF. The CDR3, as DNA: TGTGCCATCAATATCGGGACAGAAGATTGGGAGCAGTACTTC.

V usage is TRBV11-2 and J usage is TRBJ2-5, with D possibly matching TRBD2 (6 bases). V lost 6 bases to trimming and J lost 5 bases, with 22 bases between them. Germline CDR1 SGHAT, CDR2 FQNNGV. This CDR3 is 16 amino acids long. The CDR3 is CASRAPGTPLGETQYF. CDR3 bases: TGTGCCAGCAGGGCTCCCGGGACTCCCCTAGGGGAGACCCAGTACTTC.

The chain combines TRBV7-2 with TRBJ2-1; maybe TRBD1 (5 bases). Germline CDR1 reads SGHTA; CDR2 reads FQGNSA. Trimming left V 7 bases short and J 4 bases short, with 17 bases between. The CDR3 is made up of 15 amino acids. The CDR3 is CASTLRTQIYNEQFF. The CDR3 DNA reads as TGTGCCAGCACCCTCCGGACACAAATTTACAATGAGCAGTTCTTC.

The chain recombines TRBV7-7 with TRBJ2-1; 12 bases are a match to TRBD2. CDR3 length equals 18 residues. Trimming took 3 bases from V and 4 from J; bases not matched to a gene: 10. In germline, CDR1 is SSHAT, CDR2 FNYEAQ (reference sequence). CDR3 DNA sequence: TGTGCCAGCAGCTTTCCCTTAAAACTAGCGGGGGGTTACAATGAGCAGTTCTTC. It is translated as CASSFPLKLAGGYNEQFF.

The CDR3 DNA sequence: TGTGCCAGCAGCGTATGGGAGGGACGAGGAGAGACCCAGTACTTC. Translated, it gives CASSVWEGRGETQYF. The J gene is TRBJ2-5, the V gene TRBV9, with 7 bases matching TRBD2. This CDR3 region has 15 residues. In germline, CDR1 is SGDLS, CDR2 YYNGEE. V gave up 1 base and J gave up 4 bases; unmatched junction bases: 7.

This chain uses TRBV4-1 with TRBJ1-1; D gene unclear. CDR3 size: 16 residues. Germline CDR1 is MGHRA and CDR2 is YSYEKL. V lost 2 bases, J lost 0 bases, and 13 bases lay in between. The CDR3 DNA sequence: TGCGCCAGCAGCCAACCCTTTACAGTTATGAACACTGAAGCTTTCTTT. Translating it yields CASSQPFTVMNTEAFF.

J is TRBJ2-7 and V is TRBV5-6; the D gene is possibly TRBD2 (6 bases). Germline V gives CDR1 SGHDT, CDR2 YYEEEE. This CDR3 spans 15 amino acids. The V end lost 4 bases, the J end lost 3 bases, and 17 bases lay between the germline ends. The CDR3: CASSLLGLAIYEQYF. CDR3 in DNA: TGTGCCAGCAGCCTCTTGGGGCTAGCGATCTACGAGCAGTACTTC. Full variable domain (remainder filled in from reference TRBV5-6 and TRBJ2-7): DAGVTQSPTHLIKTRGQQVTLRCSPKSGHDTVSWYQQALGQGPQFIFQYYEEEERQRGNFPDRFSGHQFPNYSSELNVNALLLGDSALYLCASSLLGLAIYEQYFGPGTRLTVT.

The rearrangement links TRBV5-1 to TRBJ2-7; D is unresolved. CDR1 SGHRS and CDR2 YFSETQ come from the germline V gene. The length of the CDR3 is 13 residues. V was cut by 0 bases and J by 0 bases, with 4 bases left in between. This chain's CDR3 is CASSLDNSYEQYF. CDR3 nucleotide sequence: TGCGCCAGCAGCTTGGACAACTCCTACGAGCAGTACTTC.